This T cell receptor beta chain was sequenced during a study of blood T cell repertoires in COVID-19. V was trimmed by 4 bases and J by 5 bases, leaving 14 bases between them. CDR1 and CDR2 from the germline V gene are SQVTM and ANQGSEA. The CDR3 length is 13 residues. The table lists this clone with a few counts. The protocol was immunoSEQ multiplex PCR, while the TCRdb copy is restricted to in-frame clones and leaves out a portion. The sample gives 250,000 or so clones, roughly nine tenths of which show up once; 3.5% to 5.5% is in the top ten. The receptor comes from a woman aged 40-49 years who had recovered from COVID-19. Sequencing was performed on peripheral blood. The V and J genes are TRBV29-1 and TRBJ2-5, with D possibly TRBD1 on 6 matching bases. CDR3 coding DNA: TGCAGCGTTGGTGGGACAAACGCGGAGACCCAGTACTTC. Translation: CSVGGTNAETQYF.